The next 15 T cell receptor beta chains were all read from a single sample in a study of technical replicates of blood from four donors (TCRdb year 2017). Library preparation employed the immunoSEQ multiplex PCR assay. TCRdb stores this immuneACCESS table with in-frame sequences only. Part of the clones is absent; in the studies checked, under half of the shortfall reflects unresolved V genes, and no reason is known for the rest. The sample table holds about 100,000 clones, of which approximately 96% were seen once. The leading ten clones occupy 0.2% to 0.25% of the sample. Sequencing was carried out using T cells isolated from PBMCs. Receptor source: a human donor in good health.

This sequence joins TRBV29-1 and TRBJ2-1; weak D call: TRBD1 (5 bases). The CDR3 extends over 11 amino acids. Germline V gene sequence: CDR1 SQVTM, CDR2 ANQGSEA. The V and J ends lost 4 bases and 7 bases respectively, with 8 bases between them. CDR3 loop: CSVVGVNEQFF. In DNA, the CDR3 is TGCAGCGTTGTAGGGGTGAATGAGCAGTTCTTC.

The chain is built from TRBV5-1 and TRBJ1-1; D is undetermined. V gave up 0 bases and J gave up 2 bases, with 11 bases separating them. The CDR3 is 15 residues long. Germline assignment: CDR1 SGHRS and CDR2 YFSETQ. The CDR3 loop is CASSLDGGLNTEAFF. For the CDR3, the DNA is TGCGCCAGCAGCTTGGATGGAGGACTAAACACTGAAGCTTTCTTT.

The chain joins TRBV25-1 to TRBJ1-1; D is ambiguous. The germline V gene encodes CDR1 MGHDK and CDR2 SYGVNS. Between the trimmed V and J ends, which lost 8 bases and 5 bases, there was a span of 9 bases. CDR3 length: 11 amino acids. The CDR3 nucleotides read TGTGCCAGCGGGCCCCTTACTGAAGCTTTCTTT. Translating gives CASGPLTEAFF.

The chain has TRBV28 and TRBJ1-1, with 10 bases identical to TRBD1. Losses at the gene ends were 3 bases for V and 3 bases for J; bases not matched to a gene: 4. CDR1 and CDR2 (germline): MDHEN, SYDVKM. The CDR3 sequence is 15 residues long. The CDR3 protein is CASSLPDRGHTEAFF. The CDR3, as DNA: TGTGCCAGCAGTTTGCCCGACAGGGGGCACACTGAAGCTTTCTTT.

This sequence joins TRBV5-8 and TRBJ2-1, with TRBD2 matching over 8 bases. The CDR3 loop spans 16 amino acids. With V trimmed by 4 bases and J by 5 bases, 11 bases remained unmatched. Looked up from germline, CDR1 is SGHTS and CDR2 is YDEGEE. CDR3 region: CASSEPSGGLDNEQFF. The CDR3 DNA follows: TGTGCCAGCAGCGAGCCTAGTGGGGGACTAGACAATGAGCAGTTCTTC.

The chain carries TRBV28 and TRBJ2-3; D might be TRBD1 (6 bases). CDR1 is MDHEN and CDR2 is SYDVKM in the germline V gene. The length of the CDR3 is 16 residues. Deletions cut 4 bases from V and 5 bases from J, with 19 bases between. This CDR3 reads CASSWDILVQKDTQYF. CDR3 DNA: TGTGCCAGCAGTTGGGACATCTTAGTACAGAAAGATACGCAGTATTTT.

In nucleotides, the CDR3 is TGCGCCAGCAGCTCCCGGACAGGCTATCGGAGGGAACTGTTTTTT. It is translated as CASSSRTGYRRELFF. The chain joins TRBV4-1 to TRBJ1-4, with 7 positions matching TRBD1. With V trimmed by 5 bases and J by 12 bases, 15 bases remained unmatched. The CDR3 has 15 residues. Germline CDR1 reads MGHRA; CDR2 reads YSYEKL.

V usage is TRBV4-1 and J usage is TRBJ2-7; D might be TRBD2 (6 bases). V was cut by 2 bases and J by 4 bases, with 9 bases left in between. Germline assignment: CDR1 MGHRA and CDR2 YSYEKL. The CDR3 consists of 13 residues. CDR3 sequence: CASSQMEGYEQYF. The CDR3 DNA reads TGCGCCAGCAGCCAAATGGAGGGATACGAGCAGTACTTC.

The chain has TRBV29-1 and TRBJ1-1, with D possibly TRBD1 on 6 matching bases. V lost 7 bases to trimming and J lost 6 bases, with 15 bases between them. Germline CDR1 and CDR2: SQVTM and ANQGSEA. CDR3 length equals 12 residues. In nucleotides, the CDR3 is TGCAGCGCCGGAACAGGGTTGGCTGAAGCTTTCTTT. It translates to CSAGTGLAEAFF.

The CDR3: CAWSVRGGLAKNIQYF. The CDR3 coding sequence is TGTGCCTGGAGTGTACGTGGGGGGTTAGCCAAAAACATTCAGTACTTC. This chain joins TRBV30 and TRBJ2-4, with D tentatively TRBD2 (6 bases). V gave up 0 bases and J gave up 0 bases, with 12 bases separating them. CDR1 and CDR2 from the germline V gene are GTSNPN and SVGIG (reference sequence). This CDR3 has 16 residues.

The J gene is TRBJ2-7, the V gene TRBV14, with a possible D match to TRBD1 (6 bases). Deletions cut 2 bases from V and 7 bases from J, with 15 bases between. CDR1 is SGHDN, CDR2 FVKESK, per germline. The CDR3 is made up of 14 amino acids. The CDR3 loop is CASSQLTGRWEQYF. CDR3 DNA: TGTGCCAGCAGCCAATTGACAGGTCGCTGGGAGCAGTACTTC. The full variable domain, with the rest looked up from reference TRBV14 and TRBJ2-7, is EAGVTQFPSHSVIEKGQTVTLRCDPISGHDNLYWYRRVMGKEIKFLLHFVKESKQDESGMPNNRFLAERTGGTYSTLKVQPAELEDSGVYFCASSQLTGRWEQYFGPGTRLTVT.

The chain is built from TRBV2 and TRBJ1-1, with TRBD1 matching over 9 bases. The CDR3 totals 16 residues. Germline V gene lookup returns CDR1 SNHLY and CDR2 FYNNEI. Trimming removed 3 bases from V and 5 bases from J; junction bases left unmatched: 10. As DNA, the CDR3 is TGTGCCAGCAGTGAGGCCGGCGGGACAGGGAGGACTGAAGCTTTCTTT. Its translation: CASSEAGGTGRTEAFF.

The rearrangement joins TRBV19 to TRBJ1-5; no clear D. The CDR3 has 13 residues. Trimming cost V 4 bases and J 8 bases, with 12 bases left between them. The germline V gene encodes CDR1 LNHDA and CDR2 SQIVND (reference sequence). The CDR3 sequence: CASSTSTQEPQHF. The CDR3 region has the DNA TGTGCCAGTAGTACCAGTACCCAGGAGCCCCAGCATTTT.

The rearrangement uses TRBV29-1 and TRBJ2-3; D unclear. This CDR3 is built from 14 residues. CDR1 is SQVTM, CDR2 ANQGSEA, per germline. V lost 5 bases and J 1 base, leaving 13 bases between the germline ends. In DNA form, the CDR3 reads TGCAGCGTTTATGCGGCCGATGGCACAGATACGCAGTATTTT. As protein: CSVYAADGTDTQYF.

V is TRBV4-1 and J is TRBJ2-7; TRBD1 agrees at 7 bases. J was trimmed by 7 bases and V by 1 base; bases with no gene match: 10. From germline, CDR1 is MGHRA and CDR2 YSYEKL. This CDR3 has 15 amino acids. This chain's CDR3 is CASSQVEVRGQEQYF. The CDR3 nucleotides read TGCGCCAGCAGCCAAGTTGAGGTGAGGGGGCAAGAGCAGTACTTC.